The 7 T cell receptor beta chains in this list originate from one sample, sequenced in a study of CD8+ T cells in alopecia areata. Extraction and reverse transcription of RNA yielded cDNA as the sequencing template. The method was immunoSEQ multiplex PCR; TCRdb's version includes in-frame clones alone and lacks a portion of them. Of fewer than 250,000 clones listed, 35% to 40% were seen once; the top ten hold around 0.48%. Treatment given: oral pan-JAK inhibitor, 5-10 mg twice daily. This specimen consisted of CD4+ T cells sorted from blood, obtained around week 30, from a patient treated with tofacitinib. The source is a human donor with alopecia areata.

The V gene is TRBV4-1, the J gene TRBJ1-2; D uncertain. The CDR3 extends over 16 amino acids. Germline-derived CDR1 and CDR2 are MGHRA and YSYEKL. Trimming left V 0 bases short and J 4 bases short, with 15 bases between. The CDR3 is CASSQDAGPPSYGYTF. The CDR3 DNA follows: TGCGCCAGCAGCCAAGATGCGGGCCCGCCCAGCTATGGCTACACCTTC.

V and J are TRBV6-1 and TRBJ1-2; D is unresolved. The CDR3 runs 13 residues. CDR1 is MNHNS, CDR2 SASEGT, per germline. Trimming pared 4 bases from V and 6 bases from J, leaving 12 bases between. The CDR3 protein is CASSAQYWNGYTF. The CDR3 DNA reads TGTGCCAGCAGTGCCCAATATTGGAATGGCTACACCTTC.

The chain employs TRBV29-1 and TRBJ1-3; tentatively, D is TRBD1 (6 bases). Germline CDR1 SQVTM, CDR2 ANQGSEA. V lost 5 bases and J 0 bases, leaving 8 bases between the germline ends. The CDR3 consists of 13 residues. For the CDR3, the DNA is TGCAGCGTTAAGGGGGACTCTGGAAACACCATATATTTT. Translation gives CSVKGDSGNTIYF.

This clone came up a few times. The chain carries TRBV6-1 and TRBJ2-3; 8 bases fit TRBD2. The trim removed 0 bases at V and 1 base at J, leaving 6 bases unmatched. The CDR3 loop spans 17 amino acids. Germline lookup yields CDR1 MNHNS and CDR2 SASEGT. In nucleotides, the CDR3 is TGTGCCAGCAGTGAAGCGGAATTGCGGGAGGGCACAGATACGCAGTATTTT. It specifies CASSEAELREGTDTQYF.

Here the CDR3 DNA reads TGTGCCAGCAGCTTAGAATGGGTAACTGAAGCTTTCTTT. It encodes CASSLEWVTEAFF. The chain is built from TRBV7-2 and TRBJ1-1, with D hard to call. Germline V gene sequence: CDR1 SGHTA, CDR2 FQGNSA. V shed 1 base and J shed 5 bases, with 8 bases lying between them. CDR3 length: 13 residues.

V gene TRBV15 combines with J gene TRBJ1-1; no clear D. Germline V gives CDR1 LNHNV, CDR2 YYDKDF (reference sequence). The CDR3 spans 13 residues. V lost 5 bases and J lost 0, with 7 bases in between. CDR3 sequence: CATSGGMNTEAFF. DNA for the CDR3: TGTGCCACCAGCGGAGGTATGAACACTGAAGCTTTCTTT.

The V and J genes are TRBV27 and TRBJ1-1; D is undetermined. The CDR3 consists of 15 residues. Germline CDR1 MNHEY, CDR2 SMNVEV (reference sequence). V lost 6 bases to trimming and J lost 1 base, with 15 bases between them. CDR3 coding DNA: TGTGCCAGCAGCCCTTTTGTGGGCAGGAACACTGAAGCTTTCTTT. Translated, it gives CASSPFVGRNTEAFF.